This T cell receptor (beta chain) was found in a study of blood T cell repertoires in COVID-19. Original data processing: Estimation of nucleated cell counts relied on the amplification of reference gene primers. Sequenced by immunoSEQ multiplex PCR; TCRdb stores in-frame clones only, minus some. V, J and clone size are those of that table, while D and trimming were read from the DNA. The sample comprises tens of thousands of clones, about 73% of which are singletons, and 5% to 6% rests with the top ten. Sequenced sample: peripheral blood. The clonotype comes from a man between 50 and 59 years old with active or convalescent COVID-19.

Here the CDR3 reads CASNQGYQPQHF. In DNA, the CDR3 is TGTGCCAGCAATCAGGGTTATCAGCCCCAGCATTTT. The chain carries TRBV12-3 or TRBV12-4 and TRBJ1-5; weak D call: TRBD1 (5 bases). The length of the CDR3 is 12 residues. V was trimmed by 7 bases and J by 5 bases, leaving 9 bases between them.